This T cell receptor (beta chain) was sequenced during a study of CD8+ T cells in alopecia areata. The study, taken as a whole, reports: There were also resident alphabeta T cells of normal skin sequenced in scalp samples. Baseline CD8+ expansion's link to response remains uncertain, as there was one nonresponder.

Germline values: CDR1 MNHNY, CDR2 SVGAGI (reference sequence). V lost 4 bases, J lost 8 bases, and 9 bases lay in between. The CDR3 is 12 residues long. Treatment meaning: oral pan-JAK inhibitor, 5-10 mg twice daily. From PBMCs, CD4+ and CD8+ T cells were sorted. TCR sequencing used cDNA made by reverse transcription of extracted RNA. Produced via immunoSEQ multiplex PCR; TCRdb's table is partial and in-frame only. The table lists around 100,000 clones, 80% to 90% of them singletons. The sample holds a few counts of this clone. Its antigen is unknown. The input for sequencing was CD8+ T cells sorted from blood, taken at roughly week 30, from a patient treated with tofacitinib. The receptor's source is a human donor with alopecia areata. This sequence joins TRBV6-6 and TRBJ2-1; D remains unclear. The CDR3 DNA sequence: TGTGCCAGCAGTTCGCAGGCTGATGAGCAGTTCTTC. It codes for CASSSQADEQFF.